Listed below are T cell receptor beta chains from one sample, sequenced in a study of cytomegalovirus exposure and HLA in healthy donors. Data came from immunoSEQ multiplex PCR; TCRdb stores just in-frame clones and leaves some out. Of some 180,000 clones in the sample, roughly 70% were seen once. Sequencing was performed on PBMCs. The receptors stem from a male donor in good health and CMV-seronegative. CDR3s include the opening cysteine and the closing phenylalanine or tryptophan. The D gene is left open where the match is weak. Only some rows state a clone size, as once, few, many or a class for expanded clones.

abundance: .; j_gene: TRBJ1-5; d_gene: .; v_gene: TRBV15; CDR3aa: CATSRDNSNQPQHF; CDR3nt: TGTGCCACCAGCAGAGATAATAGCAATCAGCCCCAGCATTTT
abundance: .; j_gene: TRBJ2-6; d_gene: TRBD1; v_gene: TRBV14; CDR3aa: CASSQGTGGLRGANVLTF; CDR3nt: TGTGCCAGCAGCCAAGGGACAGGGGGGTTACGAGGGGCCAACGTCCTGACTTTC
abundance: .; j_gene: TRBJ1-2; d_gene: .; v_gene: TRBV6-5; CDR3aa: CASSYSLGGGYGYTF; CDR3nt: TGTGCCAGCAGTTACTCGTTGGGGGGAGGATATGGCTACACCTTC
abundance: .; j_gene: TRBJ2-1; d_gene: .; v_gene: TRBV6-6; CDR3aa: CASSLAGTYNEQFF; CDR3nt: TGTGCCAGCAGTTTGGCAGGTACTTACAATGAGCAGTTCTTC
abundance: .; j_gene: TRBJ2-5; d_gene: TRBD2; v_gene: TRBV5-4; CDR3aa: CASSSGLAGARETQYF; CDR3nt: TGTGCCAGCAGCTCGGGACTAGCGGGAGCCCGGGAGACCCAGTACTTC
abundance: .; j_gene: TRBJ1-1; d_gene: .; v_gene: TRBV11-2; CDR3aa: CASSRHQSGGTEAFF; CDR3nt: TGTGCCAGCAGCCGACACCAAAGCGGGGGAACTGAAGCTTTCTTT
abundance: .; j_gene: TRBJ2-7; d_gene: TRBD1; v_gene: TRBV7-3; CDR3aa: CASSPSGQGGGEQYF; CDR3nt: TGTGCCAGCAGCCCGTCGGGACAGGGTGGTGGCGAGCAGTACTTC
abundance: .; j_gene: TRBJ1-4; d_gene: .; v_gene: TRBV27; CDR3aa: CASTPGDEKLFF; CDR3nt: TGTGCCAGCACCCCCGGAGATGAAAAACTGTTTTTT
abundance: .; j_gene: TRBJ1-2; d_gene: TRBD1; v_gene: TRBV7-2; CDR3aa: CASSFLTGYVGYTF; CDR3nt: TGTGCCAGCAGCTTCCTGACAGGGTATGTCGGCTACACCTTC
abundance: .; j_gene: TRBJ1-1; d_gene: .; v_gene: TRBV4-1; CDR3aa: CASSLALTENTEAFF; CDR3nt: TGCGCCAGCAGCCTAGCCCTGACAGAGAACACTGAAGCTTTCTTT
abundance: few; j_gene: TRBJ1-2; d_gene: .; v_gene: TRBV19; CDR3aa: CASSPLPGDGYGYTF; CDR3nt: TGTGCCAGTAGTCCCCTGCCGGGAGATGGCTATGGCTACACCTTC
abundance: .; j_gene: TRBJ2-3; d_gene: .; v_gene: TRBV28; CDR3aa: CASSTSTDTQYF; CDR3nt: TGTGCCAGCAGCACAAGCACAGATACGCAGTATTTT
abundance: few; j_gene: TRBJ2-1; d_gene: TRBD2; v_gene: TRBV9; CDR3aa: CASSVLTSGEGEQFF; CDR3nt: TGTGCCAGCAGCGTACTCACTAGCGGGGAGGGTGAGCAGTTCTTC
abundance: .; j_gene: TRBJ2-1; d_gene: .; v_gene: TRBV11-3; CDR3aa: CASSLAAGMSHEQFF; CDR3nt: TGTGCCAGCAGCTTAGCTGCGGGGATGAGCCATGAGCAGTTCTTC
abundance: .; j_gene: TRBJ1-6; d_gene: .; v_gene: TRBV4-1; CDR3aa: CASSQDHGNSPLHF; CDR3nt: TGCGCCAGCAGCCAAGATCACGGTAATTCACCCCTCCACTTT
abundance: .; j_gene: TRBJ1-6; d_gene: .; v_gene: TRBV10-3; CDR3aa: CAISESGGYNSPLHF; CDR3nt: TGTGCCATCAGTGAGTCGGGGGGATATAATTCACCCCTCCACTTT
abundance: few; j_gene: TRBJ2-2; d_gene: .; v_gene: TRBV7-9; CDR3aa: CASSGQGTGELFF; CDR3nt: TGTGCCAGCAGCGGGCAGGGAACCGGGGAGCTGTTTTTT
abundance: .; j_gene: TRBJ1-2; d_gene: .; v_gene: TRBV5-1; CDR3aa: CASSTDGNYGYTF; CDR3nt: TGCGCCAGCAGCACAGACGGTAACTATGGCTACACCTTC
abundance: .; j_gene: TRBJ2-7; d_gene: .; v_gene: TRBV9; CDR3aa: CASSPIRGNEQYF; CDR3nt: TGTGCCAGCAGCCCCATTAGGGGCAACGAGCAGTACTTC
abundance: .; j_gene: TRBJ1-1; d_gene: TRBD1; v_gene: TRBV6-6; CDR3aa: CAGARGEANTEAFF; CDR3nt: TGTGCCGGAGCCAGGGGGGAAGCGAACACTGAAGCTTTCTTT
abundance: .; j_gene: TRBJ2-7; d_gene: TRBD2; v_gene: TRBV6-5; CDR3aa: CASSASSGGYEQYF; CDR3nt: TGTGCCAGCAGTGCCTCTAGCGGGGGCTACGAGCAGTACTTC
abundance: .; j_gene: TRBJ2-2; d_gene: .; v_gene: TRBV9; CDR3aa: CASSYSRTGELFF; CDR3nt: TGTGCCAGCAGCTACTCGAGAACCGGGGAGCTGTTTTTT